One T cell receptor beta chain is described in this entry. Its specificity is unknown. This entry belongs to a study of blood T cells in healthy people across ages. Findings and limits, study-wide: Naive and antigen-experienced cells could not be conclusively compared, given unsorted PBMCs.

The CDR3 has 12 residues. Germline-derived CDR1 and CDR2 are GTSNPN and SVGIG (reference sequence). V dropped 3 bases and J dropped 8 bases, with 13 bases sitting between them. A second about 7 to 12 cycle PCR used barcoded and J-beta primers. TCRdb reanalysed the 5' RACE reads using MiXCR and keeps one entry per CDR3 protein. The top ten hold about 21% of the sample, which has about a million distinct CDR3 sequences, roughly 51% seen once. The specimen was blood. V and J are TRBV30 and TRBJ1-2; D unclear. This clonotype originated in a woman in her fifties or sixties in good health. CDR3 in amino acids: CAWRRVGEGYTF. The CDR3 DNA reads TGTGCCTGGAGAAGGGTCGGGGAAGGCTACACCTTC.